The 8 T cell receptor beta chains presented below share a single source sample, sequenced in a study of T cell responses to AZD1222 COVID-19 vaccine (dated by TCRdb to the early 2020s). The sample's time point label is to be understood as: about 28 days (+/-7) after the second vaccine dose. Sample treatment or condition, as interpreted from the label and publication: meningococcal conjugate vaccine given as trial control. The library was made by the immunoSEQ multiplex PCR assay. Entries here come from immuneACCESS through TCRdb and include only in-frame sequences with V and J called. Some clones fail to appear in such tables; in the studies checked, an unresolved V gene covers under half of the shortfall, and the cause of the remainder is unknown. The sample has roughly 100,000 clones on record, roughly 86% of them singletons. The leading ten clones occupy roughly 3.3% of the sample. The sequenced sample was peripheral blood, obtained 28 days after the second dose of the MenACWY control vaccine. Source of these receptors: an adult who received the MenACWY meningococcal vaccine as a control.

The V call is TRBV7-9, the J call TRBJ2-5, with D hard to call. Per germline, CDR1 SEHNR and CDR2 FQNEAQ (reference sequence). The germline V and J ends were trimmed by 5 bases and 3 bases, with 4 bases remaining between them. The CDR3 length is 11 residues. The CDR3 nucleotides are TGTGCCAGCAGCCAGAAAGAGACCCAGTACTTC. It translates to CASSQKETQYF.

This clone was observed a few times. The rearrangement uses TRBV7-2 and TRBJ2-1; 9 bases match TRBD1. V shed 3 bases and J 12 bases; nucleotides not matched to a gene: 6. The CDR3 consists of 13 residues. CDR1 is SGHTA, CDR2 FQGNSA, per germline. The CDR3 loop is CASSFRDRVPQFF. DNA for the CDR3: TGTGCCAGCAGCTTCCGGGACAGGGTTCCGCAGTTCTTC. Based on the CDR3 plus reference TRBV7-2 and TRBJ2-1, the full variable domain is GAGVSQSPSNKVTEKGKDVELRCDPISGHTALYWYRQSLGQGLEFLIYFQGNSAPDKSGLPSDRFSAERTGGSVSTLTIQRTQQEDSAVYLCASSFRDRVPQFFGPGTRLTVL.

The rearrangement uses TRBV7-6 and TRBJ1-3; D possibly corresponds to TRBD1 (5 bases). The CDR3 is 16 residues long. The germline V gene encodes CDR1 SGHVS and CDR2 FNYEAQ. V was pared by 4 bases and J by 2 bases, with 15 bases between. DNA for the CDR3: TGTGCCAGCAGCTCAACTCAAGGGGCTGCTGGAAACACCATATATTTT. It translates to CASSSTQGAAGNTIYF.

This chain connects TRBV11-3 to TRBJ2-5, with 10 positions matching TRBD1. Germline trimming cut 4 bases from V and 6 bases from J; bases unmatched to any gene: 2. Germline V gene sequence: CDR1 SGHNT, CDR2 YENEEA. The CDR3 covers 13 residues. This CDR3 is CASSSGQGKTQYF. CDR3 nucleotides: TGTGCCAGCAGCTCGGGACAGGGGAAGACCCAGTACTTC.

CDR3 nucleotides: TGTGCCAGCTCAACGACAGGGGGCGCAGGTTATGGCTACACCTTC. Protein product: CASSTTGGAGYGYTF. The gene calls are TRBV28 and TRBJ1-2; 10 nucleotides match TRBD1. The germline gives CDR1 MDHEN, CDR2 SYDVKM. This CDR3 region has 15 residues. V was clipped by 8 bases and J by 5 bases; unmatched bases: 11.

This clone was picked up one time. The J gene is TRBJ1-4, the V gene TRBV5-1, with D unclear. CDR3 length: 14 residues. V lost 5 bases to trimming and J lost 0 bases, with 8 bases between them. CDR1 and CDR2 from the germline V gene are SGHRS and YFSETQ. Here the CDR3 reads CASSPDATNEKLFF. In DNA form, the CDR3 reads TGCGCCAGCAGTCCGGATGCAACTAATGAAAAACTGTTTTTT.

The chain employs TRBV5-1 and TRBJ2-3; 9 bases agree with TRBD1. Germline V gene lookup returns CDR1 SGHRS and CDR2 YFSETQ. This CDR3 has 17 residues. The ends lost 4 bases at V and 3 bases at J; junction bases unmatched: 12. CDR3 amino acids: CASSPGTGISGTDTQYF. The CDR3 DNA sequence: TGCGCCAGCAGCCCCGGGACAGGGATTAGTGGGACAGATACGCAGTATTTT.

This clone came up once. The rearrangement joins TRBV28 to TRBJ1-2; D remains ambiguous. This CDR3 comprises 13 residues. CDR1 is MDHEN and CDR2 is SYDVKM in the germline V gene. Trimming removed 3 bases from V and 4 bases from J, with 9 bases in between. CDR3 in amino acids: CASSLAGLYGYTF. As DNA, the CDR3 is TGTGCCAGCAGTTTGGCCGGCCTCTATGGCTACACCTTC.